These 12 T cell receptor beta chains originate from one sample sequenced in a study of vaccination effects on CD4 cells after COVID-19 (dated by TCRdb to between 2021 and 2023). Library generation was performed with the immunoSEQ multiplex PCR assay. TCRdb provides this immuneACCESS table in a form limited to in-frame rearrangements. Some clones are lacking; in checked studies, under half of them reflect an unresolved V gene, and why the rest are absent is not known. In this sample the table shows over 25,000 clones, more than 65% of which occur a single time. The ten biggest clones cover approximately 21% of the sample. To identify antigen-specific CD4+ T cell clonotypes by their expansion, the ViraFEST assay first stimulated PBMC with viral peptide pools and then applied TCR sequencing. After around 10 days of culture, CD4+ T cells were isolated with the EasySep CD4+ T cell isolation kit. None of the healthy vaccine recipients had a prior SARS-CoV-2 infection, which was confirmed by nucleocapsid antibody tests that came back negative both before and after vaccination.

These receptors' targets are unknown. The specimen comprised CD4+ T cells from PBMCs cultured with HCoV-NL63 spike peptides, sampled before COVID-19 vaccination. This specimen's cell subset or site label, interpreted: HCoV-NL63 spike overlapping peptide pool stimulation. Receptors originate from a human donor who received a COVID-19 vaccine.

This clone was seen once. The chain uses TRBV2 and TRBJ2-5; 9 bases fit TRBD1. Germline CDR1 and CDR2: SNHLY and FYNNEI. The CDR3 loop spans 14 amino acids. Trimming took 7 bases from V and 7 from J; bases not matched to a gene: 10. CDR3: CASNRDRAGGTQYF. In nucleotides, the CDR3 is TGTGCCAGCAATCGGGACAGGGCTGGTGGGACCCAGTACTTC. Combining the CDR3 with reference TRBV2 and TRBJ2-5 gives the whole variable domain EPEVTQTPSHQVTQMGQEVILRCVPISNHLYFYWYRQILGQKVEFLVSFYNNEISEKSEIFDDQFSVERPDGSNFTLKIRSTKLEDSAMYFCASNRDRAGGTQYFGPGTRLLVL.

CDR3 loop: CASSQDKNIQYF. DNA of the CDR3: TGTGCCAGCAGCCAAGATAAGAACATTCAGTACTTC. The chain is built from TRBV3-1 (or the pseudogene TRBV3-2) and TRBJ2-4; D ambiguous. This CDR3 comprises 12 residues. Germline V gene lookup returns CDR1 LGHDT and CDR2 YNNKEL (reference sequence). V lost 0 bases and J 7 bases, leaving 4 bases between the germline ends.

In its sample, this clone was seen once. The chain uses TRBV12-3 or TRBV12-4 and TRBJ1-2; 7 positions agree with TRBD1. V gave up 5 bases and J gave up 6 bases; unmatched junction bases: 0. The CDR3 loop spans 11 amino acids. CDR3 amino acids: CASSDRDGYTF. Here the CDR3 DNA reads TGTGCCAGCAGTGACAGGGATGGCTACACCTTC.

This chain links TRBV7-2 with TRBJ1-6; D is ambiguous. The CDR3 is 13 residues long. V lost 5 bases and J lost 8, with 10 bases in between. Germline V gene sequence: CDR1 SGHTA, CDR2 FQGNSA. The CDR3 protein is CASSPGWDSPLHF. As DNA, the CDR3 is TGTGCCAGCAGCCCCGGGTGGGATTCACCCCTCCACTTT. Full variable domain (missing parts from reference TRBV7-2 and TRBJ1-6): GAGVSQSPSNKVTEKGKDVELRCDPISGHTALYWYRQSLGQGLEFLIYFQGNSAPDKSGLPSDRFSAERTGGSVSTLTIQRTQQEDSAVYLCASSPGWDSPLHFGNGTRLTVT.

Written as DNA, the CDR3 is TGTGCCACCGCCCTTGCCGTGACAGGGGTCGGTACACCCCTCCACTTT. It specifies CATALAVTGVGTPLHF. The V call is TRBV10-3, the J call TRBJ1-6, with 8 nucleotides matching TRBD1. CDR3 length: 16 amino acids. J gave up 11 bases and V 10 bases, and 19 bases lay outside the gene matches. Germline-derived CDR1 and CDR2 are ENHRY and SYGVKD.

The chain combines TRBV5-1 with TRBJ2-1, with D perhaps matching TRBD2 (6 bases). The CDR3 consists of 17 residues. V lost 0 bases and J 7 bases, leaving 20 bases between the germline ends. Germline CDR1 is SGHRS and CDR2 is YFSETQ. This chain's CDR3 is CASSLEGLRAGRNEQFF. CDR3 DNA sequence: TGCGCCAGCAGCTTGGAAGGGTTGCGGGCGGGACGGAATGAGCAGTTCTTC.

The chain uses TRBV3-1 (or the pseudogene TRBV3-2) and TRBJ2-7; the match to TRBD2 covers 7 bases. There are 14 residues in the CDR3. The germline V gene has CDR1 LGHDT and CDR2 YNNKEL (reference sequence). J lost 6 bases, V lost 2 bases, and 7 bases had no gene match. Here the CDR3 DNA reads TGTGCCAGCAGCCAACGGGAGGTGAGGGGCGAGCAGTACTTC. This translates into CASSQREVRGEQYF.

This clone was detected only a few times. The chain joins TRBV27 to TRBJ1-6, with 7 bases identical to TRBD1. Germline V lookup: CDR1 MNHEY, CDR2 SMNVEV (reference sequence). This CDR3 contains 17 residues. V gave up 5 bases and J gave up 3 bases; unmatched junction bases: 10. CDR3 nucleotide sequence: TGTGCCAGCAGTCCCTACCCGAACAGGGGCTATAATTCACCCCTCCACTTT. Its protein product is CASSPYPNRGYNSPLHF.

The rearrangement uses TRBV3-1 (or the pseudogene TRBV3-2) and TRBJ1-1; D gene ambiguous. Germline loops: CDR1 LGHDT, CDR2 YNNKEL (reference sequence). CDR3 size: 18 residues. The V end lost 4 bases, the J end lost 1 base, and 22 bases lay between the germline ends. Written as DNA, the CDR3 is TGTGCCAGCAGCCGGCTAGGCGGCCGGACCGGTTCGAACACTGAAGCTTTCTTT. Its protein product is CASSRLGGRTGSNTEAFF.

This clone has only one observation. The CDR3 protein is CASSLAGNQPQHF. The CDR3 nucleotides read TGTGCCAGCAGCTTGGCTGGCAATCAGCCCCAGCATTTT. This rearrangement joins TRBV5-4 to TRBJ1-5; D ambiguous. V lost 0 bases and J 2 bases, leaving 3 bases between the germline ends. From germline, CDR1 is SGHNT and CDR2 YYREEE (reference sequence). The CDR3 length is 13 residues.

This chain links TRBV4-3 with TRBJ2-7; TRBD2 agrees at 7 bases. Germline V gene data show CDR1 as LGHNA and CDR2 as YSLEER. V lost 1 base and J lost 2; bases outside the gene matches: 5. This CDR3 has 15 amino acids. The DNA for the CDR3 is TGCGCCAGCAGCCAAGCGGGCGGGGGAACCTACGAGCAGTACTTC. This gives the protein CASSQAGGGTYEQYF.

The chain joins TRBV6-5 to TRBJ1-6, with no clear D. Trimming took 0 bases from V and 7 from J, leaving 7 bases between them. Germline CDR1 MNHEY, CDR2 SVGAGI. The CDR3 totals 14 residues. CDR3 in DNA: TGTGCCAGCAGTTACTCGTTTCGGAATTCACCCCTCCACTTT. The encoded protein is CASSYSFRNSPLHF.